These 9 T cell receptor beta chains originate from one sample sequenced in a study of blood T cell repertoires in COVID-19. Generated by immunoSEQ multiplex PCR, the TCRdb table keeps only in-frame clones and is missing some. Among 55,000 to 65,000 clones, around 90% were seen once, and the ten largest hold around 9.1%. Sequencing was performed on peripheral blood. The receptors originated from a human donor with acute or convalescent COVID-19. The donor label of this sample is uncertain.

This sequence joins TRBV24-1 and TRBJ2-3; perhaps TRBD2 as D (5 bases). Germline values: CDR1 KGHDR, CDR2 SFDVKD. This CDR3 region has 16 residues. V shed 5 bases and J shed 3 bases, with 17 bases lying between them. CDR3 DNA: TGTGCCACCAGTGCTCATATCGGCCGGGGAACAGATACGCAGTATTTT. It translates to CATSAHIGRGTDTQYF.

This chain joins TRBV9 and TRBJ2-1; 12 nucleotides line up with TRBD2. The ends lost 6 bases at V and 0 bases at J; junction bases unmatched: 4. The CDR3 spans 16 residues. Germline V gives CDR1 SGDLS, CDR2 YYNGEE. The CDR3 nucleotides are TGTGCCAGCACCCCGGGACTAGCGGGCTCCTACAATGAGCAGTTCTTC. It codes for CASTPGLAGSYNEQFF.

The J gene is TRBJ2-1, the V gene TRBV3-1 (or the pseudogene TRBV3-2); D gene uncertain. Trimming left V 1 base short and J 4 bases short, with 5 bases between. Germline V CDR1 and CDR2: LGHDT, YNNKEL (reference sequence). The CDR3 is 13 amino acids. The CDR3 DNA reads TGTGCCAGCAGCCAAGTCGGGTACAATGAGCAGTTCTTC. This gives the protein CASSQVGYNEQFF.

This clone appeared once. The gene calls are TRBV5-1 and TRBJ1-3; D perhaps matches TRBD1 (6 bases). The V gene lost 2 bases and the J gene lost 0 bases, with 12 bases spanning the gap. The V gene's germline CDR1 is SGHRS and CDR2 YFSETQ. CDR3 size: 16 residues. In DNA, the CDR3 is TGCGCCAGCAGCTTCGCGACAGGCCTCTCTGGAAACACCATATATTTT. Its translation is CASSFATGLSGNTIYF. The full variable domain, with the rest looked up from reference TRBV5-1 and TRBJ1-3, is KAGVTQTPRYLIKTRGQQVTLSCSPISGHRSVSWYQQTPGQGLQFLFEYFSETQRNKGNFPGRFSGRQFSNSRSEMNVSTLELGDSALYLCASSFATGLSGNTIYFGEGSWLTVV.

The chain is built from TRBV29-1 and TRBJ1-1; TRBD1 matches at 8 bases. The CDR3 has 14 residues. Germline CDR1 is SQVTM and CDR2 is ANQGSEA. Trimming removed 3 bases from V and 1 base from J; junction bases left unmatched: 4. The CDR3 bases are TGCAGCGTTGAGGGCCAGGGGGCGAACACTGAAGCTTTCTTT. Protein: CSVEGQGANTEAFF.

The chain carries TRBV27 and TRBJ1-3, with D possibly being TRBD1 (5 bases). Germline assignment: CDR1 MNHEY and CDR2 SMNVEV (reference sequence). CDR3 length equals 15 residues. V was shortened by 3 bases and J by 2 bases, with 11 bases between the two germline ends. This CDR3 reads CASSFRALTGNTIYF. CDR3 DNA sequence: TGTGCCAGCAGTTTCAGGGCTTTAACTGGAAACACCATATATTTT.

The rearrangement joins TRBV7-2 to TRBJ2-5; the match to TRBD2 covers 7 bases. The CDR3 is 16 residues long. The V gene's germline CDR1 is SGHTA and CDR2 FQGNSA. Trimming took 5 bases from V and 2 from J; bases not matched to a gene: 11. Here the CDR3 reads CASSGETSRTQETQYF. CDR3 coding DNA: TGTGCCAGCAGCGGCGAGACTAGCAGAACACAAGAGACCCAGTACTTC.

The J gene is TRBJ1-3, the V gene TRBV9, with D perhaps matching TRBD1 (6 bases). Germline CDR1 SGDLS, CDR2 YYNGEE. The CDR3 runs to 16 residues. Trimming removed 1 base from V and 0 bases from J, with 11 bases in between. The CDR3 nucleotides are TGTGCCAGCAGCGTACGCACAGGGAGCTCTGGAAACACCATATATTTT. Protein product: CASSVRTGSSGNTIYF.

V usage is TRBV5-1 and J usage is TRBJ2-1, with D possibly being TRBD1 (5 bases). Germline V lookup: CDR1 SGHRS, CDR2 YFSETQ. V shed 1 base and J shed 3 bases, with 11 bases lying between them. The CDR3 totals 15 residues. The CDR3 reads CASSLQGVFYNEQFF. The CDR3 region has the DNA TGCGCCAGCAGCTTGCAGGGTGTGTTCTACAATGAGCAGTTCTTC.